Listed below are T cell receptor beta chains from one sample, sequenced in a study of blood T cells in healthy people across ages. TCRdb redid the calling of the 5' RACE reads with MiXCR, one entry per CDR3 protein. The data contain about 1.4 million distinct CDR3 sequences, approximately 59% of them seen just once; the ten biggest clones take up 6.5% to 8.5%. Source material: blood. These receptor sequences come from a man between 18 and 35 years old in good health. Each CDR3 is given with its conserved first and last residue. The order of the fields is J gene, clone size, CDR3 length, D gene, V gene, CDR3 DNA, CDR3 protein. D genes are given only for firm matches. Clone size, where shown, is once, few, many, or a class for clones that have expanded.

TRBJ1-2	-	12	-	TRBV15	TGTGCCACCACGGACGGAGAGGGTGGCTACACCTTC	CATTDGEGGYTF
TRBJ2-2	-	17	-	TRBV3-1	TGTGCCAGCAGCCATCGCTGGATTCGCCTCGGGGGCGGGGAGCTGTTTTTT	CASSHRWIRLGGGELFF
TRBJ1-5	-	12	TRBD1	TRBV20-1	TGCAGTGCTGGACAGGGGCGACAGCCCCAGCATTTT	CSAGQGRQPQHF
TRBJ1-2	-	13	-	TRBV27	TGTGCCAGCAGTTTTGGCGGGGGCGGAGGCTACACCTTC	CASSFGGGGGYTF
TRBJ2-4	-	12	TRBD1	TRBV9	TGTGTCAGCAGCGTAGACAGGGGGGAGCAGTACTTC	CVSSVDRGEQYF
TRBJ1-1	few	14	TRBD1	TRBV27	TGTGCCAGCAGTTCCTGGACAGGGAACACTGAAGCTTTCTTT	CASSSWTGNTEAFF
TRBJ2-1	-	14	TRBD1	TRBV4-1	TGCGCCAGCAGCCAAGAGGGTACAGGGGGTCAGCAGTTCTTC	CASSQEGTGGQQFF
TRBJ2-1	-	17	TRBD2	TRBV6-1	TGTGCCAGCAGTCTTCTAGCGGGAGGGCCGAAGGGAAATGAGCAGTTCTTC	CASSLLAGGPKGNEQFF
TRBJ2-7	-	14	TRBD1	TRBV27	TGTGCCAGCAGTTTTAGGGGGACAGGGTACGAGCAGTACTTC	CASSFRGTGYEQYF
TRBJ2-7	few	15	TRBD2	TRBV3-1	TGTGCCAGCAGCCAAACAGCGGGGCCACTCTCCGAGCAGTACTTC	CASSQTAGPLSEQYF
TRBJ2-5	few	15	TRBD2	TRBV5-1	TGCGCCAGCAGCCGGGGGGGTAGCGCCTACAATGAGCAGTACTTC	CASSRGGSAYNEQYF
TRBJ2-1	-	16	-	TRBV21-1	TGTGCCAGCAGCAAAACCCCGGGACAGGGTTACAATGAGCAGTTCTTC	CASSKTPGQGYNEQFF
TRBJ1-2	few	9	-	TRBV29-1	TGCAGCGTTTTACCTGGCTACACCTTC	CSVLPGYTF
TRBJ1-5	-	16	-	TRBV4-1	TGCGCCAGCAGCCAAGATCCGGGGATGAGCAATCAGCCCCAGCATTTT	CASSQDPGMSNQPQHF
TRBJ2-2	-	14	-	TRBV4-1	TGCGCCAGCAGCGTCCGGGACTTCCCCGGGGAGCTGTTTTTT	CASSVRDFPGELFF
TRBJ1-1	-	13	-	TRBV30	TGTGCCTGGGGTCTCAGGGGTGGTACTGAAGCTTTCTTT	CAWGLRGGTEAFF
TRBJ2-7	few	11	-	TRBV29-1	TGCAGCGTTCGGGGCATTGAGGAGCAGTACTTC	CSVRGIEEQYF
TRBJ2-7	few	15	-	TRBV9	TGTGCCAGCAGCCCCGGACCCGGGTTCCCCTACGAGCAGTACTTC	CASSPGPGFPYEQYF
TRBJ2-5	few	13	-	TRBV7-2	TGTGCCAGCAGCTCCTCCCCCGACACTTCCCAGTACTTC	CASSSSPDTSQYF
TRBJ1-2	-	13	TRBD1	TRBV27	TGTGCCAGCGGTCCGAGGACAGGGGCTGGCTACACCTTC	CASGPRTGAGYTF